Following are 18 T cell receptor beta chains from one sample sequenced in a study of T cells in pancreatic ductal adenocarcinoma. TCRdb's copy holds only in-frame clones and misses some; the assay was immunoSEQ multiplex PCR. The sample has almost 5,500 clones, approximately 70% seen once; the top ten hold approximately 8.8%. Surgery without prior neoadjuvant therapy was the treatment of the selected pancreatic ductal adenocarcinoma patients. Sequenced input: pancreatic tumor tissue. Receptor source: a human donor with pancreatic ductal adenocarcinoma.

V is TRBV9 and J is TRBJ1-3, with D possibly being TRBD1 (6 bases). V lost 0 bases and J 1 base, leaving 17 bases between the germline ends. CDR1 and CDR2 from the germline V gene are SGDLS and YYNGEE. The CDR3 covers 18 residues. CDR3 nucleotide sequence: TGTGCCAGCAGCGTAGATGGGGAGGGGGGCCGGTCTGGAAACACCATATATTTT. Its protein is CASSVDGEGGRSGNTIYF.

The chain has TRBV27 and TRBJ2-2; TRBD1 agrees at 7 bases. The V segment lost 6 bases and the J segment 0 bases; nucleotides outside the gene matches: 4. Germline V gene lookup returns CDR1 MNHEY and CDR2 SMNVEV (reference sequence). The CDR3 runs to 15 residues. For the CDR3, the DNA is TGTGCCAGCAGGACCGGGACAGCGAACACCGGGGAGCTGTTTTTT. It codes for CASRTGTANTGELFF.

The V gene is TRBV10-2, the J gene TRBJ2-1, with D uncertain. In germline, CDR1 is WSHSY, CDR2 SAAADI. The CDR3 spans 12 residues. V lost 2 bases to trimming and J lost 7 bases, with 6 bases between them. The CDR3 DNA is TGCGCCAGCAGTGAGATGCTAAATGAGCAGTTCTTC. Its protein is CASSEMLNEQFF.

J is TRBJ1-6 and V is TRBV6-1, with no clear D. The V gene lost 7 bases and the J gene lost 6 bases, with 16 bases spanning the gap. Germline CDR1 reads MNHNS; CDR2 reads SASEGT. The CDR3 is made up of 15 amino acids. In DNA form, the CDR3 reads TGTGCCAGCACCAGAGAGGTGGATGGTAATTCACCCCTCCACTTT. Protein product: CASTREVDGNSPLHF.

J is TRBJ1-6 and V is TRBV11-1; TRBD1 aligns across 8 bases. V lost 5 bases, J lost 7 bases, and 4 bases stayed unmatched. This CDR3 is built from 14 residues. Germline CDR1 and CDR2: SGHAT and FQDESV (reference sequence). This CDR3 reads CASSDGQGNSPLHF. The CDR3 DNA reads as TGTGCCAGCAGCGATGGACAGGGAAATTCACCCCTCCACTTT.

J is TRBJ2-2 and V is TRBV6-1, with D possibly being TRBD1 (6 bases). The germline gives CDR1 MNHNS, CDR2 SASEGT. The CDR3 is made up of 15 amino acids. The ends were cut back, 2 bases at V and 2 bases at J, with 9 bases in the middle. The CDR3 bases are TGTGCCAGCAGTGAACAGGGGAGAAACACCGGGGAGCTGTTTTTT. Its translation: CASSEQGRNTGELFF.

This chain uses TRBV11-2 with TRBJ2-7, with D tentatively TRBD1 (5 bases). The germline V gene has CDR1 SGHAT and CDR2 FQNNGV. With 5 bases removed from V and 0 bases from J, the gap between germline ends came to 20 bases. There are 17 residues in the CDR3. CDR3 sequence: CASSPYQLQERSYEQYF. The CDR3 bases are TGTGCCAGCAGCCCATACCAACTACAGGAACGCTCCTACGAGCAGTACTTC.

The chain combines TRBV7-6 with TRBJ1-1, with D possibly being TRBD1 (6 bases). The CDR3 runs to 13 residues. Germline CDR1 SGHVS, CDR2 FNYEAQ. Deletions cut 5 bases from V and 3 bases from J, with 10 bases between. CDR3 DNA: TGTGCCAGCAGCCCAGGGGCGGACACTGAAGCTTTCTTT. Translating it yields CASSPGADTEAFF.

The V gene is TRBV6-6, the J gene TRBJ2-7; D ambiguous. The length of the CDR3 is 11 residues. From germline, CDR1 is MNHNY and CDR2 SVGAGI (reference sequence). V gave up 5 bases and J gave up 1 base, with 3 bases separating them. The CDR3 loop is CASSRSYEQYF. The CDR3, as DNA: TGTGCCAGCAGTCGTTCCTACGAGCAGTACTTC.

The rearrangement uses TRBV19 and TRBJ2-5; the D is unclear. Germline CDR1 is LNHDA and CDR2 is SQIVND (reference sequence). Between the trimmed V and J ends, which lost 5 bases and 0 bases, there was a span of 10 bases. CDR3 size: 14 residues. CDR3 protein: CASSEATYQETQYF. CDR3 nucleotide sequence: TGTGCCAGTAGTGAAGCTACGTACCAAGAGACCCAGTACTTC. Drawing the rest from reference TRBV19 and TRBJ2-5, the complete variable domain is DGGITQSPKYLFRKEGQNVTLSCEQNLNHDAMYWYRQDPGQGLRLIYYSQIVNDFQKGDIAEGYSVSREKKESFPLTVTSAQKNPTAFYLCASSEATYQETQYFGPGTRLLVL.

The chain combines TRBV27 with TRBJ2-7; TRBD1 matches at 7 bases. In germline, CDR1 is MNHEY, CDR2 SMNVEV (reference sequence). V lost 6 bases to trimming and J lost 1 base; unmatched junction nucleotides: 3. The length of the CDR3 is 13 residues. The CDR3 nucleotides are TGTGCCAGCAGAATGGACAGGTCCTACGAGCAGTACTTC. It codes for CASRMDRSYEQYF.

This clone is classed as large (0.1 to 1%). The gene calls are TRBV2 and TRBJ1-6; D gene ambiguous. The CDR3 contains 14 residues. Germline V gives CDR1 SNHLY, CDR2 FYNNEI. With 5 bases removed from V and 8 bases from J, the gap between germline ends came to 13 bases. The CDR3 DNA reads as TGTGCCAGCAGTCCAAATACGGAGGATTCACCCCTCCACTTT. Protein sequence: CASSPNTEDSPLHF.

The chain joins TRBV7-9 to TRBJ1-2; no firm D call. The CDR3 contains 13 residues. V dropped 5 bases and J dropped 10 bases, with 17 bases sitting between them. CDR1 and CDR2 from the germline V gene are SEHNR and FQNEAQ (reference sequence). CDR3 region: CASSGEAGIDYTF. As DNA, the CDR3 is TGTGCCAGCAGCGGAGAGGCGGGGATTGACTACACCTTC.

In its sample, this clone was seen once. This chain joins TRBV5-4 and TRBJ2-7, with D maybe TRBD1 (6 bases). The CDR3 contains 13 residues. From germline, CDR1 is SGHNT and CDR2 YYREEE (reference sequence). The germline V and J ends were trimmed by 6 bases and 0 bases, with 10 bases remaining between them. The CDR3 here is CASTLGGSYEQYF. In DNA form, the CDR3 reads TGTGCCAGCACCCTAGGGGGCTCCTACGAGCAGTACTTC. Complete variable domain (other parts from reference TRBV5-4 and TRBJ2-7): ETGVTQSPTHLIKTRGQQVTLRCSSQSGHNTVSWYQQALGQGPQFIFQYYREEENGRGNFPPRFSGLQFPNYSSELNVNALELDDSALYLCASTLGGSYEQYFGPGTRLTVT.

The CDR3 DNA is TGTGCCAGCAGCTCCGTCGGCGGGGCGTCCTACGAGCAGTACTTC. Protein sequence: CASSSVGGASYEQYF. The rearrangement links TRBV7-2 to TRBJ2-7; the D gene is possibly TRBD2 (6 bases). Germline V gene data show CDR1 as SGHTA and CDR2 as FQGNSA. The V and J ends lost 4 bases and 1 base respectively, with 14 bases between them. The CDR3 sequence is 15 residues long.

This rearrangement joins TRBV5-1 to TRBJ2-5; TRBD2 agrees at 12 bases. The CDR3 has 17 residues. V was pared by 0 bases and J by 5 bases, with 8 bases of the junction left unmatched. CDR1 and CDR2 from the germline V gene are SGHRS and YFSETQ. The CDR3 DNA sequence: TGCGCCAGCAGCTTGGGAGTTGCCGGGACTAGCGGGGAGACCCAGTACTTC. It is translated as CASSLGVAGTSGETQYF. The full variable domain, completed using reference TRBV5-1 and TRBJ2-5, is KAGVTQTPRYLIKTRGQQVTLSCSPISGHRSVSWYQQTPGQGLQFLFEYFSETQRNKGNFPGRFSGRQFSNSRSEMNVSTLELGDSALYLCASSLGVAGTSGETQYFGPGTRLLVL.

This clone qualifies as medium-sized (0.01 to 0.1%). V and J are TRBV9 and TRBJ2-5; D is possibly TRBD1 (6 bases). CDR3 length equals 14 residues. Germline lookup yields CDR1 SGDLS and CDR2 YYNGEE. Trimming pared 3 bases from V and 4 bases from J, leaving 13 bases between. This CDR3 is CASSGSGVGETQYF. DNA for the CDR3: TGTGCCAGCAGCGGGTCAGGGGTAGGAGAGACCCAGTACTTC.

The rearrangement joins TRBV5-6 to TRBJ1-1; TRBD1 is a possible D gene (5 bases). Trimming removed 1 base from V and 6 bases from J, with 16 bases in between. CDR1 SGHDT and CDR2 YYEEEE come from the germline V gene. CDR3 length equals 15 residues. The CDR3 loop is CASSLFVADSPEAFF. CDR3 nucleotide sequence: TGTGCCAGCAGCTTGTTTGTCGCCGACAGCCCTGAAGCTTTCTTT.